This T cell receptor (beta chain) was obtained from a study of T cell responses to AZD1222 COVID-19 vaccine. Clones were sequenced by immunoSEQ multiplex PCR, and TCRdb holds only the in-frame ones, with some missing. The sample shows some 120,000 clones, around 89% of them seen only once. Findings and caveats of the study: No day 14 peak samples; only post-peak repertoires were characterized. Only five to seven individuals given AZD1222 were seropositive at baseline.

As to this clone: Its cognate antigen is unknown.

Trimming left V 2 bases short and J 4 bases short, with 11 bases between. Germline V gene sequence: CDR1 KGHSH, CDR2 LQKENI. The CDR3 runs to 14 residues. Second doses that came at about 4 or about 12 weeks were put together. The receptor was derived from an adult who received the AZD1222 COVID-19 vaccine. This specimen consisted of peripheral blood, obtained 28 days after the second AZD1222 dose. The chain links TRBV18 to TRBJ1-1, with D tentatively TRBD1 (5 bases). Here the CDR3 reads CASSPSPGLTEAFF. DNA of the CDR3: TGTGCCAGCTCACCATCACCGGGGCTCACTGAAGCTTTCTTT.